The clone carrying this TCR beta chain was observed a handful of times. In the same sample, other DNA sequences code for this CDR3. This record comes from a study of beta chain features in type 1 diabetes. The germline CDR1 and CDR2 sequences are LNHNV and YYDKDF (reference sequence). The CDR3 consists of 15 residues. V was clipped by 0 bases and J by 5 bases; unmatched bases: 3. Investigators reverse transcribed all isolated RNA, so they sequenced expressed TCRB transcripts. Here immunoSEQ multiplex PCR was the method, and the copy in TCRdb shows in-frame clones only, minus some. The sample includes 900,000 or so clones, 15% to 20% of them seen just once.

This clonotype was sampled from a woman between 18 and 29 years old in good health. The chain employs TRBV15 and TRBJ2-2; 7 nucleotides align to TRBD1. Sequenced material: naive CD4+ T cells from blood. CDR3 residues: CATSREDRDTGELFF. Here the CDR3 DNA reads TGTGCCACCAGCAGAGAAGACAGGGATACCGGGGAGCTGTTTTTT.